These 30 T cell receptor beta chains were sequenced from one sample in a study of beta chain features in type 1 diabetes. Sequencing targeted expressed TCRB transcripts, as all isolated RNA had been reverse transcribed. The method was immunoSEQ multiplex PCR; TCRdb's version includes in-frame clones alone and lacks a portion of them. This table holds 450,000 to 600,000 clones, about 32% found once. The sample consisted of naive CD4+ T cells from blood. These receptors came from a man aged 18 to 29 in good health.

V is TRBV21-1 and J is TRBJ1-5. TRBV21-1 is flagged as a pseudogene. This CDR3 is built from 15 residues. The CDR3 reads CASSKGTRGNQPQHF. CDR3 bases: TGTGCCAGCAGCAAAGGTACGCGGGGCAATCAGCCCCAGCATTTT.

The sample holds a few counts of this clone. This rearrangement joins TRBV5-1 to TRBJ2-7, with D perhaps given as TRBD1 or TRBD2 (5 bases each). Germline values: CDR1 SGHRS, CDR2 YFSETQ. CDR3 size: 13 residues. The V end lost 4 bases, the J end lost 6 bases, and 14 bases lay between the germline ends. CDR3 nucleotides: TGCGCCAGCAGCCGGGACCCCGGAGCCGAGCAGTACTTC. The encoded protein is CASSRDPGAEQYF.

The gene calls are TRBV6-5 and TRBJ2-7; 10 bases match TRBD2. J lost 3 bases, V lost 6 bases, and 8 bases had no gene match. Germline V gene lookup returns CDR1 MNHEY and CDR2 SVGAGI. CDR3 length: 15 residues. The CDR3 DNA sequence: TGTGCCAGCAGCCTAGCGGGAGAATATTTCTACGAGCAGTACTTC. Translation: CASSLAGEYFYEQYF.

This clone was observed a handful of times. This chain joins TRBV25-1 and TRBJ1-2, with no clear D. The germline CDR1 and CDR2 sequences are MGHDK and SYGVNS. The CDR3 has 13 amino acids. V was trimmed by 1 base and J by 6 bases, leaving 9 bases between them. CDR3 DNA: TGTGCCAGCAGTGAATTGGTCGGCAATGGCTACACCTTC. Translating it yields CASSELVGNGYTF.

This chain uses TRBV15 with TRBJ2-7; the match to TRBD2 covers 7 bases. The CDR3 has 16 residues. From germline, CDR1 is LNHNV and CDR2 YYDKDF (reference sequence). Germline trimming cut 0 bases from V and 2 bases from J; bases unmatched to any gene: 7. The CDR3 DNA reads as TGTGCCACCAGCAGAGATCGTGTCGGGGGGACCTACGAGCAGTACTTC. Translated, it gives CATSRDRVGGTYEQYF.

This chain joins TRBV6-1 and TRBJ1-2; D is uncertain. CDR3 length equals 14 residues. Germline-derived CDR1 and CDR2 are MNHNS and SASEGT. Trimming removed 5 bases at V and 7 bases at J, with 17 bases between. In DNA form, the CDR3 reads TGTGCCAGCAGTCCCCGTGAGGGTCTTGCTGGCTACACCTTC. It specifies CASSPREGLAGYTF.

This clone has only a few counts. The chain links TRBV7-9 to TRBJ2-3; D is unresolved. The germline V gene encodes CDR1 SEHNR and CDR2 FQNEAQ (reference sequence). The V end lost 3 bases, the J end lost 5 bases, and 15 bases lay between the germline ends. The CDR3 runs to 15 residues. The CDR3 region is CASSLYQLDVDTQYF. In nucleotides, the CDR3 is TGTGCCAGCAGCTTGTACCAGCTAGACGTAGATACGCAGTATTTT. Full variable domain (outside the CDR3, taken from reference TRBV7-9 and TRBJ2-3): DTGVSQNPRHKITKRGQNVTFRCDPISEHNRLYWYRQTLGQGPEFLTYFQNEAQLEKSRLLSDRFSAERPKGSFSTLEIQRTEQGDSAMYLCASSLYQLDVDTQYFGPGTRLTVL.

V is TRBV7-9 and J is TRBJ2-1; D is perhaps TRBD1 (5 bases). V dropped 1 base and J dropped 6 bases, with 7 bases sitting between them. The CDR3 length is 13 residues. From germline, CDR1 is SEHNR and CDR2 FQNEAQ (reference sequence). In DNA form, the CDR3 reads TGTGCCAGCAGCTTAGTAGGGGTCAATGAGCAGTTCTTC. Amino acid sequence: CASSLVGVNEQFF.

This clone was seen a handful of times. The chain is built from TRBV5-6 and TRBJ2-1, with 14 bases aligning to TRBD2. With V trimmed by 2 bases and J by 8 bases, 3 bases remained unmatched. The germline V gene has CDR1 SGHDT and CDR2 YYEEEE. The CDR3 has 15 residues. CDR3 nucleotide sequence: TGTGCCAGCAGCTTCGGGACTAGCGGGAGCCATGAGCAGTTCTTC. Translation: CASSFGTSGSHEQFF.

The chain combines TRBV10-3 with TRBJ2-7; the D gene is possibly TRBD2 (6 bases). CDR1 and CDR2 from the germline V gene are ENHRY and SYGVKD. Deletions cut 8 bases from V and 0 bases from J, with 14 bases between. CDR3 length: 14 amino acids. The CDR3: CAIHDGGSSYEQYF. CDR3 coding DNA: TGTGCCATCCACGATGGGGGGAGCTCCTACGAGCAGTACTTC.

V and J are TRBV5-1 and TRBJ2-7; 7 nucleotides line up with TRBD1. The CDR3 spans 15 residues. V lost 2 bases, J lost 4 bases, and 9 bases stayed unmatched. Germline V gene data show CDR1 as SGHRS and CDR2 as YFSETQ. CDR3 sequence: CASSFWTGTVYEQYF. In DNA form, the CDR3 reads TGCGCCAGCAGCTTCTGGACCGGGACAGTATACGAGCAGTACTTC.

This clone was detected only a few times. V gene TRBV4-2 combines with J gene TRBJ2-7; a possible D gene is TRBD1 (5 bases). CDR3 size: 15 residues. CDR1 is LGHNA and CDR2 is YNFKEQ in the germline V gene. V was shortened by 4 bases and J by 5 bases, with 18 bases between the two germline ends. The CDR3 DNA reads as TGTGCCAGCAGCCCTTTGGCAGGGCCGGTCCACGAGCAGTACTTC. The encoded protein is CASSPLAGPVHEQYF.

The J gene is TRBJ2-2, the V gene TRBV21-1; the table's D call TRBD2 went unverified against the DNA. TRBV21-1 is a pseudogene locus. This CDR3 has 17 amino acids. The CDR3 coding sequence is TGTGCCAGCAGCGTTCCGACTAGCTGTGGGAACACCGGGGAGCTGTTTTTT. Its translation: CASSVPTSCGNTGELFF.

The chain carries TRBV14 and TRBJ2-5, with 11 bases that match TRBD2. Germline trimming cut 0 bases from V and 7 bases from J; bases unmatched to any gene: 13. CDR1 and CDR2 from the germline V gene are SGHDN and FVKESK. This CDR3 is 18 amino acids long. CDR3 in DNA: TGTGCCAGCAGCCAAGATCGAAGAACTAGCGGGAGAGGGGGGACCCAGTACTTC. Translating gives CASSQDRRTSGRGGTQYF. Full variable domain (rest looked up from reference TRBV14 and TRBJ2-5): EAGVTQFPSHSVIEKGQTVTLRCDPISGHDNLYWYRRVMGKEIKFLLHFVKESKQDESGMPNNRFLAERTGGTYSTLKVQPAELEDSGVYFCASSQDRRTSGRGGTQYFGPGTRLLVL.

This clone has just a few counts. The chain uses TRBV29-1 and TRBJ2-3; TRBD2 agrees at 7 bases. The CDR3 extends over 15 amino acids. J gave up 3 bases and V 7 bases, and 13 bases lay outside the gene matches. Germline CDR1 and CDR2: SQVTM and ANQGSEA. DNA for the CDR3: TGCAGCGCCAAAAGCCGGCTAGCGGAGACAGATACGCAGTATTTT. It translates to CSAKSRLAETDTQYF.

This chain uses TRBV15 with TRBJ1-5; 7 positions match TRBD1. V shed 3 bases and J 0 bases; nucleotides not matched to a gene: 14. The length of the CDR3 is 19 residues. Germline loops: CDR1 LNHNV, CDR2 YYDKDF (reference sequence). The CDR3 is CATSSGLGHRGYSNQPQHF. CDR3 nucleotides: TGTGCCACCAGCAGCGGATTAGGTCACAGGGGATATAGCAATCAGCCCCAGCATTTT.

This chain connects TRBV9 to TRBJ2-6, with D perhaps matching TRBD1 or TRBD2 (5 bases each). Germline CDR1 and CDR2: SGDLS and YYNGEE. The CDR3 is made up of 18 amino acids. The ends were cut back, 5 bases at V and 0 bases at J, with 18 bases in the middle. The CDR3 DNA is TGTGCCAGCAGTGAGGGGCAGGCCAAGTCCTCTGGGGCCAACGTCCTGACTTTC. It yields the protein CASSEGQAKSSGANVLTF. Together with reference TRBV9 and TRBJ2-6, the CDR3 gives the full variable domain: DSGVTQTPKHLITATGQRVTLRCSPRSGDLSVYWYQQSLDQGLQFLIQYYNGEERAKGNILERFSAQQFPDLHSELNLSSLELGDSALYFCASSEGQAKSSGANVLTFGAGSRLTVL.

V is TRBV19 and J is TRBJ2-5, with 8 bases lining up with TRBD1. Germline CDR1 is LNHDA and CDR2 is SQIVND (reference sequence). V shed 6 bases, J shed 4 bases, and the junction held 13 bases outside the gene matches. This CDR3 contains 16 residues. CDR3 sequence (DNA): TGTGCCAGTAGCCCTTTCGACAGGGGAAGGGGAGAGACCCAGTACTTC. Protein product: CASSPFDRGRGETQYF.

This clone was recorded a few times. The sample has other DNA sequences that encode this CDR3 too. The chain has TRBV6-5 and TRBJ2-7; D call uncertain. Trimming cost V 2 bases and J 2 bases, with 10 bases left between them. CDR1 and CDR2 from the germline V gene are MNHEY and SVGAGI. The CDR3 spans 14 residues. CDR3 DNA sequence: TGTGCCAGCAGTTACCGGCCAGGTACCTACGAGCAGTACTTC. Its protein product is CASSYRPGTYEQYF.

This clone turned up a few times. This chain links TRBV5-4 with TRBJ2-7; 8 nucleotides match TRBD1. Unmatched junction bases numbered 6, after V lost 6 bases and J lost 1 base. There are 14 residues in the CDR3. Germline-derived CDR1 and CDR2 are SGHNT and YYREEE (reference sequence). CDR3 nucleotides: TGTGCCAGCACCGGGACAGGACCATCCTACGAGCAGTACTTC. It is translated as CASTGTGPSYEQYF.

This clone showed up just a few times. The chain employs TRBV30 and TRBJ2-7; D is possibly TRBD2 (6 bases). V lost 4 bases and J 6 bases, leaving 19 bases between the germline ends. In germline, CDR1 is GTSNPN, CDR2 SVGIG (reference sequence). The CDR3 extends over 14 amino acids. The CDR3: CAWTYWRGSAEQYF. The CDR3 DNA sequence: TGTGCCTGGACATACTGGAGGGGCTCGGCCGAGCAGTACTTC.

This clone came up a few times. Here the CDR3 DNA reads TGTGCCAGCAGCCCAAATGCGGGAGGGCCCGCAGATACGCAGTATTTT. This sequence encodes CASSPNAGGPADTQYF. The chain employs TRBV7-3 and TRBJ2-3, with 9 bases lining up with TRBD2. V shed 5 bases and J 4 bases; nucleotides not matched to a gene: 10. Germline V gene sequence: CDR1 SGHTA, CDR2 FQGTGA. This CDR3 has 16 residues.

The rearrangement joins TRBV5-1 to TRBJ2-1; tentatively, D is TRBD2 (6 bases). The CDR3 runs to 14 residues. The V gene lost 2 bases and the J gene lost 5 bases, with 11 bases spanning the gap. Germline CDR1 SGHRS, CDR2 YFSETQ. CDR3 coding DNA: TGCGCCAGCAGCTTAAGCGGGCAAAACAATGAGCAGTTCTTC. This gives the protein CASSLSGQNNEQFF.

The CDR3 DNA reads TGCAGCGTTGAAGCCGGGGTTTCGGCCGGCTACACCTTC. Encoded protein: CSVEAGVSAGYTF. V usage is TRBV29-1 and J usage is TRBJ1-2; no clear D gene. Germline CDR1 SQVTM, CDR2 ANQGSEA. This CDR3 is built from 13 residues. V shed 1 base and J shed 8 bases, with 14 bases lying between them.

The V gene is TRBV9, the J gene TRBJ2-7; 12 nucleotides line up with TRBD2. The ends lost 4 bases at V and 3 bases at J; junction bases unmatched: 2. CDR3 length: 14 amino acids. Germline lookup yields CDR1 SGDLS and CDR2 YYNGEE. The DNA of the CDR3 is TGTGCCAGCAGCCTAGCGGGAGGGCTCTACGAGCAGTACTTC. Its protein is CASSLAGGLYEQYF.

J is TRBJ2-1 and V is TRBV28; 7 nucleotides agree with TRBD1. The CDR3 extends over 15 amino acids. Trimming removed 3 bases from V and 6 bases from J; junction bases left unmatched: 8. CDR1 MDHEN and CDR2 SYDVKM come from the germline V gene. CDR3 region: CASSLFRGRGNEQFF. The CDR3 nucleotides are TGTGCCAGCAGTTTGTTTAGGGGGCGAGGCAATGAGCAGTTCTTC.

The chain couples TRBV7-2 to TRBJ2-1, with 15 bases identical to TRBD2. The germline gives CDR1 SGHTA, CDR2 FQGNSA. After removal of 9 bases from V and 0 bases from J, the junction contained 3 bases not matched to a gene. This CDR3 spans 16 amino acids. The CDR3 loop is CASGLAGGSSYNEQFF. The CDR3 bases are TGTGCCAGTGGACTAGCGGGAGGGAGCTCCTACAATGAGCAGTTCTTC.

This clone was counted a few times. CDR3 DNA: TGTGCCAGCAGTGAGGGGGGCTGGGATACGCAGTATTTT. Its translation is CASSEGGWDTQYF. The chain is built from TRBV25-1 and TRBJ2-3; perhaps D is TRBD1 or TRBD2 (6 bases each). V lost 3 bases and J 6 bases, leaving 10 bases between the germline ends. The CDR3 length is 13 residues. Germline V CDR1 and CDR2: MGHDK, SYGVNS.

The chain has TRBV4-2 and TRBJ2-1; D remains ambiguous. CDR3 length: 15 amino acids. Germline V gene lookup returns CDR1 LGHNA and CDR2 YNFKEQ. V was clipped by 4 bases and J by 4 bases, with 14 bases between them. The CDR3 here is CASSPTRPEYNEQFF. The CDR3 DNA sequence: TGTGCCAGCAGCCCCACTCGACCGGAGTACAATGAGCAGTTCTTC.

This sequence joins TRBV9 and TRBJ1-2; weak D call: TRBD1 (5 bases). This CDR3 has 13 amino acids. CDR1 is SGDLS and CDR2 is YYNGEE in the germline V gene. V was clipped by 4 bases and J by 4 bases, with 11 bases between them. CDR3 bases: TGTGCCAGCAGCTATAGACAGTCCTATGGCTACACCTTC. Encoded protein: CASSYRQSYGYTF.